These 28 T cell receptor beta chains were sequenced from one sample in a study of patients and donors after allogeneic stem cell transplantation. TCRdb re-called the RT-PCR reads with MiXCR, one entry per CDR3 protein. The sample carries around 160,000 distinct CDR3 sequences, around 28% recorded once. Sequenced sample: blood, either unsorted or a sorted T cell fraction (not recorded which). Source of these receptors: a human donor who was either an allogeneic HSCT recipient or a stem cell or donor lymphocyte infusion donor (not recorded which). It is not recorded whose cells these are; they may come from a transplant donor.

At least ten counts were recorded for this clonotype. Here the CDR3 DNA reads TGTGCCACCAGTCCGGACGGAAACTATGGCTACACCTTC. Translating it yields CATSPDGNYGYTF. The genes are TRBV24-1 and TRBJ1-2; D not certain. Trimming stripped 6 bases from V and 2 bases from J, with 9 bases between. Germline CDR1 KGHDR, CDR2 SFDVKD. The length of the CDR3 is 13 residues.

This clonotype was counted a few times. This chain joins TRBV7-9 and TRBJ2-7, with D perhaps being TRBD1 or TRBD2 (6 bases each). Germline lookup yields CDR1 SEHNR and CDR2 FQNEAQ (reference sequence). The germline V and J ends were trimmed by 4 bases and 2 bases, with 9 bases remaining between them. This CDR3 comprises 13 residues. This CDR3 reads CASSSRGAYEQYF. The CDR3 DNA reads TGTGCCAGCAGCTCGAGGGGGGCCTACGAGCAGTACTTC.

This clonotype was seen a handful of times. The genes are TRBV30 and TRBJ1-1; D is possibly TRBD1 (6 bases). Germline CDR1 GTSNPN, CDR2 SVGIG (reference sequence). Trimming took off 5 bases at V and 1 base at J, with 11 bases between the two ends. This CDR3 is built from 13 residues. Written as DNA, the CDR3 is TGTGCCTGGTTGACAGGAGGGAACACTGAAGCTTTCTTT. Translating gives CAWLTGGNTEAFF. The complete variable domain, with remaining parts taken from reference TRBV30 and TRBJ1-1, reads SQTIHQWPATLVQPVGSPLSLECTVEGTSNPNLYWYRQAAGRGLQLLFYSVGIGQISSEVPQNLSASRPQDRQFILSSKKLLLSDSGFYLCAWLTGGNTEAFFGQGTRLTVV.

This clonotype was observed a few times. The chain employs TRBV27 and TRBJ2-6, with 9 bases fitting TRBD1. CDR1 is MNHEY, CDR2 SMNVEV, per germline (reference sequence). The V segment lost 5 bases and the J segment 4 bases; nucleotides outside the gene matches: 15. The CDR3 consists of 19 residues. Here the CDR3 reads CASSPLFRTGVIGANVLTF. The CDR3 DNA follows: TGTGCCAGCAGTCCCCTCTTCCGGACAGGGGTAATCGGGGCCAACGTCCTGACTTTC. Complete variable domain (other parts from reference TRBV27 and TRBJ2-6): EAQVTQNPRYLITVTGKKLTVTCSQNMNHEYMSWYRQDPGLGLRQIYYSMNVEVTDKGDVPEGYKVSRKEKRNFPLILESPSPNQTSLYFCASSPLFRTGVIGANVLTFGAGSRLTVL.

This clonotype came up a few times. This chain connects TRBV12-3 or TRBV12-4 to TRBJ2-7; D call uncertain. V dropped 6 bases and J dropped 4 bases, with 7 bases sitting between them. The CDR3 contains 11 residues. In DNA form, the CDR3 reads TGTGCCAGCAGGAGCGAGTACGAGCAGTACTTC. It specifies CASRSEYEQYF.

This clonotype has a handful of counts. J is TRBJ1-2 and V is TRBV7-2; 8 bases are shared with TRBD1. CDR1 is SGHTA and CDR2 is FQGNSA in the germline V gene. This CDR3 comprises 14 residues. J lost 10 bases, V lost 4 bases, and 11 bases had no gene match. In DNA form, the CDR3 reads TGTGCCAGCAGCTACGGACAGGGCACGGGTTCCTACACCTTC. Protein: CASSYGQGTGSYTF.

This clonotype appeared many times. The chain joins TRBV12-3 or TRBV12-4 to TRBJ1-5; D is ambiguous. V was shortened by 6 bases and J by 0 bases, with 3 bases between the two germline ends. This CDR3 has 12 residues. The CDR3 is CASRTSNQPQHF. The CDR3 DNA is TGTGCCAGCAGGACTAGCAATCAGCCCCAGCATTTT.

CDR3 DNA sequence: TGTGCCAGCAGCTTATGGGCAGAAGAAAAACTGTTTTTT. Translated: CASSLWAEEKLFF. The chain is built from TRBV7-2 and TRBJ1-4; no clear D. The germline V gene encodes CDR1 SGHTA and CDR2 FQGNSA. The CDR3 spans 13 residues. The V end lost 2 bases, the J end lost 8 bases, and 9 bases lay between the germline ends.

There are a few counts of this clonotype. The chain combines TRBV3-1 with TRBJ1-4; D uncertain. The length of the CDR3 is 16 residues. Trimming shortened V by 4 bases and J by 8 bases, and 20 bases separated the two germline ends. From germline, CDR1 is LGHDT and CDR2 YNNKEL (reference sequence). CDR3: CASSPHGEAGEEKLFF. CDR3 coding DNA: TGTGCCAGCAGCCCTCACGGGGAGGCCGGGGAGGAAAAACTGTTTTTT.

V gene TRBV21-1 combines with J gene TRBJ2-7; the table's TRBD2 call for D was not verified on the DNA. TRBV21-1 corresponds to a pseudogene. The CDR3 contains 16 residues. Here the CDR3 DNA reads TGTGCCAGCAGCATCCTAGCGGGAGGCCCCCTCAACGAGCAGTACTTC. Amino acid sequence: CASSILAGGPLNEQYF.

The rearrangement links TRBV5-1 to TRBJ2-7; possibly TRBD2 for D (5 bases). In germline, CDR1 is SGHRS, CDR2 YFSETQ. CDR3 size: 13 residues. V was clipped by 5 bases and J by 7 bases, with 16 bases between them. For the CDR3, the DNA is TGCGCCAGCAGGCGAGGGCCGGAGAATGAGCAGTACTTC. It is translated as CASRRGPENEQYF.

V gene TRBV2 combines with J gene TRBJ2-1, with 8 bases lining up with TRBD2. Germline V gene lookup returns CDR1 SNHLY and CDR2 FYNNEI. J was trimmed by 6 bases and V by 6 bases; bases with no gene match: 7. There are 14 residues in the CDR3. The CDR3 here is CASRGLVASNEQFF. CDR3 DNA sequence: TGTGCCAGCAGGGGACTAGTGGCTAGCAATGAGCAGTTCTTC.

This clonotype appeared a few times. The chain links TRBV19 to TRBJ1-2, with unresolved D. Germline values: CDR1 LNHDA, CDR2 SQIVND (reference sequence). The CDR3 contains 12 residues. Trimming pared 3 bases from V and 4 bases from J, leaving 6 bases between. CDR3 sequence reads: CASSMELYGYTF. The CDR3 coding sequence is TGTGCCAGTAGTATGGAACTCTATGGCTACACCTTC.

V and J are TRBV29-1 and TRBJ2-7; TRBD1 matches at 12 bases. The germline gives CDR1 SQVTM, CDR2 ANQGSEA. The J segment lost 6 bases and the V segment lost 0 bases, leaving 6 bases of the junction unmatched. The CDR3 loop spans 15 amino acids. The CDR3 DNA is TGCAGCGTTGAAGAGGGACAGGGGGCGTTTGGCGAGCAGTACTTC. It encodes CSVEEGQGAFGEQYF.

The chain couples TRBV7-9 to TRBJ2-7; a possible D gene is TRBD2 (6 bases). Trimming pared 4 bases from V and 2 bases from J, leaving 18 bases between. Germline V gene sequence: CDR1 SEHNR, CDR2 FQNEAQ (reference sequence). The CDR3 totals 16 residues. CDR3 sequence reads: CASSSFEGRQAYEQYF. For the CDR3, the DNA is TGTGCCAGCAGCTCATTCGAGGGGAGGCAAGCCTACGAGCAGTACTTC.

The chain employs TRBV7-9 and TRBJ2-5, with 13 bases fitting TRBD2. The CDR3 spans 15 residues. Germline V lookup: CDR1 SEHNR, CDR2 FQNEAQ (reference sequence). The trim removed 1 base at V and 4 bases at J, leaving 0 bases unmatched. This CDR3 reads CASSLGLAGGETQYF. CDR3 coding DNA: TGTGCCAGCAGCTTAGGACTAGCGGGAGGAGAGACCCAGTACTTC.

Remarks on this clonotype: A read error may produce the germline difference seen at one junction end. The genes are TRBV6-5 and TRBJ2-1; 10 bases are a match to TRBD1. CDR1 is MNHEY and CDR2 is SVGAGI in the germline V gene. This CDR3 is 14 amino acids long. As DNA, the CDR3 is TGTGCCAGCAGGACAGGGGGCTCCCACAATGAGCAGTTCTTC. Translation: CASRTGGSHNEQFF.

The gene calls are TRBV12-5 and TRBJ1-1; no clear D gene. Germline CDR1 and CDR2: LGHNT and FRNRAP. Trimming took off 10 bases at V and 0 bases at J, with 9 bases between the two ends. The CDR3 contains 12 residues. As DNA, the CDR3 is TGTGCTACCCGACGGATGAACACTGAAGCTTTCTTT. Its translation: CATRRMNTEAFF.

The V call is TRBV6-5, the J call TRBJ1-1; D might be TRBD1 (5 bases). Germline V gene sequence: CDR1 MNHEY, CDR2 SVGAGI. The CDR3 is 15 residues long. V was shortened by 0 bases and J by 4 bases, with 12 bases between the two germline ends. CDR3 in DNA: TGTGCCAGCAGTTACTCGGCTTCGGGGGGCACTGAAGCTTTCTTT. This translates into CASSYSASGGTEAFF.

The genes are TRBV12-5 and TRBJ1-2, with a possible D match to TRBD1 (6 bases). Germline V gene data show CDR1 as LGHNT and CDR2 as FRNRAP. Trimming pared 4 bases from V and 3 bases from J, leaving 15 bases between. The CDR3 has 15 amino acids. The CDR3 DNA reads as TGTGCTAGTGGTTCGTACGGGGGCATCTACTATGGCTACACCTTC. It is translated as CASGSYGGIYYGYTF.

This chain connects TRBV7-6 to TRBJ1-1; a possible D gene is TRBD1 (5 bases). The CDR3 covers 15 residues. V lost 1 base and J lost 0, with 9 bases in between. Germline CDR1 is SGHVS and CDR2 is FNYEAQ. The DNA of the CDR3 is TGTGCCAGCAGCTTAGGTCGGGGGATGAACACTGAAGCTTTCTTT. This sequence encodes CASSLGRGMNTEAFF.

The J gene is TRBJ1-2, the V gene TRBV9; tentatively, D is TRBD1 (5 bases). CDR1 SGDLS and CDR2 YYNGEE come from the germline V gene. The CDR3 runs to 13 residues. V was pared by 4 bases and J by 8 bases, with 15 bases between. As DNA, the CDR3 is TGTGCCAGCAGCTTGAGTCGGCGGGGCGGCTACACCTTC. Translating gives CASSLSRRGGYTF.

This clonotype was counted a few times. This rearrangement joins TRBV6-2 or TRBV6-3 to TRBJ1-4; tentative D call: TRBD1 (5 bases). The germline gives CDR1 MNHEY, CDR2 SVGEGT. V lost 2 bases to trimming and J lost 8 bases, with 12 bases between them. This CDR3 is 14 amino acids long. The CDR3 DNA is TGTGCCAGCAGTTACGGGCAGGGCGGCGAAAAACTGTTTTTT. It is translated as CASSYGQGGEKLFF.

This chain uses TRBV24-1 with TRBJ2-1; 9 bases match TRBD1. The J segment lost 10 bases and the V segment lost 9 bases, leaving 18 bases of the junction unmatched. The germline V gene has CDR1 KGHDR and CDR2 SFDVKD. The CDR3 is 16 residues long. The CDR3 spells CATESADRGRFGEQFF. CDR3 in DNA: TGTGCCACCGAATCTGCGGACAGGGGAAGGTTCGGGGAGCAGTTCTTC.

This chain joins TRBV4-1 and TRBJ2-7, with D unclear. The germline CDR1 and CDR2 sequences are MGHRA and YSYEKL. The CDR3 sequence is 15 residues long. V lost 3 bases and J lost 2, with 14 bases in between. The CDR3 region has the DNA TGCGCCAGCAGCCACAAGGAAGTGCACCCCTACGAGCAGTACTTC. Residues: CASSHKEVHPYEQYF.

This clonotype came up a few times. The CDR3 protein is CASSQGGRSQPQHF. The DNA for the CDR3 is TGTGCCAGCAGCCAAGGGGGACGATCACAGCCCCAGCATTTT. V usage is TRBV14 and J usage is TRBJ1-5; tentative D call: TRBD1 (5 bases). Trimming removed 1 base at V and 7 bases at J, with 11 bases between. CDR1 SGHDN and CDR2 FVKESK come from the germline V gene. The CDR3 contains 14 residues. The full variable domain, with the rest looked up from reference TRBV14 and TRBJ1-5, is EAGVTQFPSHSVIEKGQTVTLRCDPISGHDNLYWYRRVMGKEIKFLLHFVKESKQDESGMPNNRFLAERTGGTYSTLKVQPAELEDSGVYFCASSQGGRSQPQHFGDGTRLSIL.

This chain's CDR3 is CASSQDPGTSRTYNEQFF. CDR3 in DNA: TGTGCCAGCAGCCAAGATCCGGGGACTAGCCGGACATACAATGAGCAGTTCTTC. The chain employs TRBV4-2 and TRBJ2-1; the match to TRBD2 covers 9 bases. CDR1 is LGHNA, CDR2 YNFKEQ, per germline. Unmatched junction bases numbered 10, after V lost 0 bases and J lost 4 bases. This CDR3 has 18 residues.

As regards this clonotype: One end of the junction fails to match germline, which may point to a read error. The chain employs TRBV7-7 and TRBJ2-5; possibly TRBD2 for D (7 bases). The CDR3 has 15 residues. The germline V gene encodes CDR1 SSHAT and CDR2 FNYEAQ (reference sequence). CDR3 residues: CASSSGRGFRETQYF. In nucleotides, the CDR3 is TGTGCTAGCAGCTCGGGGAGGGGGTTCCGAGAGACCCAGTACTTC.